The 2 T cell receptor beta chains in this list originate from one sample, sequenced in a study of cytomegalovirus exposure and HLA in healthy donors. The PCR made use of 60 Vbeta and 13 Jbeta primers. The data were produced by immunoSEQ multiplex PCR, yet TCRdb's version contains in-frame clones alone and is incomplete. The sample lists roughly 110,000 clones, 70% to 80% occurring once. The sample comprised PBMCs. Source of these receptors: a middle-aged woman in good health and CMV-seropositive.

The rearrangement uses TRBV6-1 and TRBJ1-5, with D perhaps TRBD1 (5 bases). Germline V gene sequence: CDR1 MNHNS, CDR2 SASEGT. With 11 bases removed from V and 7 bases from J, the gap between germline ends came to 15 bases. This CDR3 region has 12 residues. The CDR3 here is CAAWDGGQPQHF. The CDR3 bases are TGTGCCGCGTGGGACGGGGGACAGCCCCAGCATTTT.

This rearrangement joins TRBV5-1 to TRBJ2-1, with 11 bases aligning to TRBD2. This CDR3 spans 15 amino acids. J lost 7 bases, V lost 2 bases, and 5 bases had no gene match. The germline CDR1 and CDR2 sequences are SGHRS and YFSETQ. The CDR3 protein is CASSFIAGGQNEQFF. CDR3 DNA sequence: TGCGCCAGCAGCTTCATAGCGGGGGGGCAGAATGAGCAGTTCTTC.